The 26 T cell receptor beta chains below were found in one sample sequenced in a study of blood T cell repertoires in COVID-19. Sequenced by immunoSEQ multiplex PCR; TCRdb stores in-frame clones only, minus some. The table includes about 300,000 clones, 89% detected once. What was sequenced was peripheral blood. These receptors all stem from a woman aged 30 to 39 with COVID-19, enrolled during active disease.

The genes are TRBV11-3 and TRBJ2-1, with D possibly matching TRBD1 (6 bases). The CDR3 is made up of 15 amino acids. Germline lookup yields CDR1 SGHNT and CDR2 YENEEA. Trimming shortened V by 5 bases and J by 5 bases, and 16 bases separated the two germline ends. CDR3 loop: CASSQRGYRDNEQFF. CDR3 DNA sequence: TGTGCCAGCAGCCAGAGGGGGTATAGGGACAATGAGCAGTTCTTC.

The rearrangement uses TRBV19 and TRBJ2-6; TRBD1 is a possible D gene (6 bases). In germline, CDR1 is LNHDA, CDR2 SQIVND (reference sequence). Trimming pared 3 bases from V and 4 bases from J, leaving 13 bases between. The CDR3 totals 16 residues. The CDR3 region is CASSIMGAKGANVLTF. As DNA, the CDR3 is TGTGCCAGTAGTATTATGGGGGCGAAAGGGGCCAACGTCCTGACTTTC.

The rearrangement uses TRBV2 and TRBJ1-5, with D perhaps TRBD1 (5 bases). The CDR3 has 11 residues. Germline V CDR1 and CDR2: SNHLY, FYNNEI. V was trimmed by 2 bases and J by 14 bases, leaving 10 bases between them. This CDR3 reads CASSERGFKHF. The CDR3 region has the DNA TGTGCCAGCAGTGAAAGGGGATTTAAGCATTTT.

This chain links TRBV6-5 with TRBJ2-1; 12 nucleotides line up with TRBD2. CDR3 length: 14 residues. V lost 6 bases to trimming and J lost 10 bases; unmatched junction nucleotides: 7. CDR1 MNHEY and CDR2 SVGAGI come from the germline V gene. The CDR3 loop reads CASSSSGGVNEQFF. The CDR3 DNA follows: TGTGCCAGCAGCTCTAGCGGGGGGGTTAACGAGCAGTTCTTC.

The CDR3 DNA reads as TGTGCCAGTAGTATCCAGGGCGTAAACTATGGCTACACCTTC. The encoded protein is CASSIQGVNYGYTF. The chain uses TRBV19 and TRBJ1-2; the D gene is possibly TRBD1 (5 bases). The ends were cut back, 3 bases at V and 2 bases at J, with 10 bases in the middle. The CDR3 contains 14 residues. Germline CDR1 LNHDA, CDR2 SQIVND (reference sequence).

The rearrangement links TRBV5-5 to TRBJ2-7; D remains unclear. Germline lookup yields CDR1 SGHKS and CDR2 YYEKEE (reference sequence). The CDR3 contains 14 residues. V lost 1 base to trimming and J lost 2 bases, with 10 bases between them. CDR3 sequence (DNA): TGTGCCAGCAGCTTGCGAGTAGAAACCTACGAGCAGTACTTC. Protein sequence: CASSLRVETYEQYF. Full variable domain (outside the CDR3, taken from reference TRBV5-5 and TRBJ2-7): DAGVTQSPTHLIKTRGQQVTLRCSPISGHKSVSWYQQVLGQGPQFIFQYYEKEERGRGNFPDRFSARQFPNYSSELNVNALLLGDSALYLCASSLRVETYEQYFGPGTRLTVT.

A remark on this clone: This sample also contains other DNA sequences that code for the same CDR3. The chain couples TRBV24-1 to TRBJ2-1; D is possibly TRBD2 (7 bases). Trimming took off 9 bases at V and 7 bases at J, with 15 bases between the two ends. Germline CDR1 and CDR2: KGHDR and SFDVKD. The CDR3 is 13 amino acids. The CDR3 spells CATSRGGGNEQFF. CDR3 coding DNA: TGTGCCACCTCTCGAGGGGGGGGGAATGAGCAGTTCTTC.

Here the CDR3 reads CASREDRDPYNEQFF. CDR3 bases: TGTGCCAGCAGAGAGGACAGGGACCCTTACAATGAGCAGTTCTTC. The chain combines TRBV28 with TRBJ2-1; 8 bases map to TRBD1. The ends lost 6 bases at V and 4 bases at J; junction bases unmatched: 8. The CDR3 is made up of 15 amino acids. CDR1 is MDHEN, CDR2 SYDVKM, per germline.

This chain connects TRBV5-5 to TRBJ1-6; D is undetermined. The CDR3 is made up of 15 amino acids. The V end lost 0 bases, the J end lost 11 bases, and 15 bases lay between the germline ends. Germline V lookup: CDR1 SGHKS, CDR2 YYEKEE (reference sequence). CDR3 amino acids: CASSLGSGPNPPLHF. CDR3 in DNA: TGTGCCAGCAGCTTGGGCAGCGGGCCAAATCCACCCCTCCACTTT.

Written as DNA, the CDR3 is TGTGCCAGCTCACCAGGGAGTTCACCCCTCCACTTT. The encoded protein is CASSPGSSPLHF. The chain has TRBV18 and TRBJ1-6, with no clear D. V shed 2 bases and J shed 9 bases, with 5 bases lying between them. Per the germline V gene, CDR1 is KGHSH and CDR2 is LQKENI. The CDR3 totals 12 residues.

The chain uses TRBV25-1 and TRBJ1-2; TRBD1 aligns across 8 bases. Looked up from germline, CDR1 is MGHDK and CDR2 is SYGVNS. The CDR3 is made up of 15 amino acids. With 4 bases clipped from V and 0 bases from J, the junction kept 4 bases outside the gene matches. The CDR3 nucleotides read TGTGCCAGCAGTGCGGACAGGGCGCCTAACTATGGCTACACCTTC. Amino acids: CASSADRAPNYGYTF.

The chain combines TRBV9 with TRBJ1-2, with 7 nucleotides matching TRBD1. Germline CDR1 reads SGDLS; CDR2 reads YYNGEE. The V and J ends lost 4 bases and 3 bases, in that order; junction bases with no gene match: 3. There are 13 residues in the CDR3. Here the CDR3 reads CASSKTGDYGYTF. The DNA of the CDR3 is TGTGCCAGCAGCAAAACAGGGGACTATGGCTACACCTTC.

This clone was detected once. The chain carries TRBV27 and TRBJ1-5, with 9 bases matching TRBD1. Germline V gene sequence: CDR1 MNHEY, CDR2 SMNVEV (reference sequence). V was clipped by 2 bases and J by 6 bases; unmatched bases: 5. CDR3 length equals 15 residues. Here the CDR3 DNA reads TGTGCCAGCAGTTTAAACAGGGGGCCTGGTCAGCCCCAGCATTTT. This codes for CASSLNRGPGQPQHF.

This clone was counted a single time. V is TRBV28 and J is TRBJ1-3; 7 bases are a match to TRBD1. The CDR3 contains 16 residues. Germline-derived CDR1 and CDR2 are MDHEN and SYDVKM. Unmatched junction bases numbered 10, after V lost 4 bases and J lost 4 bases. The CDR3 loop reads CASSSADRVPGNTIYF. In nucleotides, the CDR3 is TGTGCCAGCAGTTCCGCAGACAGGGTCCCCGGAAACACCATATATTTT.

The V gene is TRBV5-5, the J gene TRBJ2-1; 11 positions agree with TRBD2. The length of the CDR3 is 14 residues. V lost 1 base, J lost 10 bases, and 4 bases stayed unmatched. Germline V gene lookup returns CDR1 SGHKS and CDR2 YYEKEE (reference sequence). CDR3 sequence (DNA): TGTGCCAGCAGCTTGATACTAGCGGGGGCCGAGCAGTTCTTC. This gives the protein CASSLILAGAEQFF.

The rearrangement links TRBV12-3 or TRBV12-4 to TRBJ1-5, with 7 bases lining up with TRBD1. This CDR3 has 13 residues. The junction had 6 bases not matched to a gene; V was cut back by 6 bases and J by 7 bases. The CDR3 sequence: CASRRDRDQPQHF. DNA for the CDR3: TGTGCCAGCAGACGCGACAGGGACCAGCCCCAGCATTTT.

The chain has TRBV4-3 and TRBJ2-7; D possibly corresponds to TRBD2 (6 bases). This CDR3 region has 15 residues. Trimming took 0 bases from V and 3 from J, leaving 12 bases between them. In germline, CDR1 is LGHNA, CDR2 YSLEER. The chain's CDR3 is CASSQDWQGGYEQYF. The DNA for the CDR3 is TGCGCCAGCAGCCAAGATTGGCAGGGAGGCTACGAGCAGTACTTC.

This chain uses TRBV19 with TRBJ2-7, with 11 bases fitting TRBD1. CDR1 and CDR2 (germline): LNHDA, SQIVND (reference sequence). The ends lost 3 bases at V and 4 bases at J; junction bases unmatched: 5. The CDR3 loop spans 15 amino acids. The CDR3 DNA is TGTGCCAGTAGTATCTTCGGGACAGGGGGATACGAGCAGTACTTC. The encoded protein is CASSIFGTGGYEQYF. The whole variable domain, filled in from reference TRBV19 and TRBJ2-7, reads DGGITQSPKYLFRKEGQNVTLSCEQNLNHDAMYWYRQDPGQGLRLIYYSQIVNDFQKGDIAEGYSVSREKKESFPLTVTSAQKNPTAFYLCASSIFGTGGYEQYFGPGTRLTVT.

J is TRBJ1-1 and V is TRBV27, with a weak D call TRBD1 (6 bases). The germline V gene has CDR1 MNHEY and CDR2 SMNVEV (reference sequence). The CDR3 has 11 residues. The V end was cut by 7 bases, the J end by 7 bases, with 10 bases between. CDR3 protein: CASTSGVEAFF. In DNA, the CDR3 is TGTGCCAGCACTTCAGGGGTTGAAGCTTTCTTT.

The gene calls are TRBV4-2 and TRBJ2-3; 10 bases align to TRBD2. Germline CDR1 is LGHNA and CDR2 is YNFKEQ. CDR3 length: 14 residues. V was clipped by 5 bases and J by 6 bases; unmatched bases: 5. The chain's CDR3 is CASSSRTSGDTQYF. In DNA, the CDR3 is TGTGCCAGCAGCTCCCGGACTAGCGGCGATACGCAGTATTTT.

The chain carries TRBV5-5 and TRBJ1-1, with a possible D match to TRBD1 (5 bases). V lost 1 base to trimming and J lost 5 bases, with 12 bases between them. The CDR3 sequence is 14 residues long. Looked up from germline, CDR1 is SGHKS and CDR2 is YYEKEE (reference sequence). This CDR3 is CASSLQAGPTEAFF. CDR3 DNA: TGTGCCAGCAGCTTGCAGGCAGGGCCTACTGAAGCTTTCTTT.

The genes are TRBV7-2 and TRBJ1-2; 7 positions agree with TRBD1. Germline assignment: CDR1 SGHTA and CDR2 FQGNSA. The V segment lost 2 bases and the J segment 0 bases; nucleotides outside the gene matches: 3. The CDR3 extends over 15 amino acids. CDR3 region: CASSLHTGANYGYTF. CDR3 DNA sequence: TGTGCCAGCAGCTTACACACAGGGGCTAACTATGGCTACACCTTC.

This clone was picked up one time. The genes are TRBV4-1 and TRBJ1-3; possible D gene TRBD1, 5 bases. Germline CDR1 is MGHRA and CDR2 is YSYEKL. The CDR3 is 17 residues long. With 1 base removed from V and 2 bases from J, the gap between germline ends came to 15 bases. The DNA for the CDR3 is TGCGCCAGCAGCCAAGTTCCCCCGCCAGGGACTGGAAACACCATATATTTT. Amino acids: CASSQVPPPGTGNTIYF.

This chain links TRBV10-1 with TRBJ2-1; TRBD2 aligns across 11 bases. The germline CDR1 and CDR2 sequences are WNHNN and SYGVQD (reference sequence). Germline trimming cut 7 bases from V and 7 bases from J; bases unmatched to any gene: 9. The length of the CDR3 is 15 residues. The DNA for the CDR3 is TGCGCCAGCACCTCCTCTAGCGGGGGGAAAAATGAGCAGTTCTTC. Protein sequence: CASTSSSGGKNEQFF.

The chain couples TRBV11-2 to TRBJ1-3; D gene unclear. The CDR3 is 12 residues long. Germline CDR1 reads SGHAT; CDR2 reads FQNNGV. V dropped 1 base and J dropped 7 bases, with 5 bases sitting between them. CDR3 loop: CASSLVTNTIYF. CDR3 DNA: TGTGCCAGCAGCTTAGTGACTAACACCATATATTTT. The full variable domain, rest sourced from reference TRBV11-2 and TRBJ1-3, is EAGVAQSPRYKIIEKRQSVAFWCNPISGHATLYWYQQILGQGPKLLIQFQNNGVVDDSQLPKDRFSAERLKGVDSTLKIQPAKLEDSAVYLCASSLVTNTIYFGEGSWLTVV.

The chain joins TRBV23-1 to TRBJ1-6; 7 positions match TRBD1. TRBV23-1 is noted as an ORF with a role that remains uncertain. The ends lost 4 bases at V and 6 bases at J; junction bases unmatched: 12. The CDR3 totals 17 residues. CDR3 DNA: TGCGCCAGCAGTCTACCTGAAAGGGGGCGGCTTAATTCACCCCTCCACTTT. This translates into CASSLPERGRLNSPLHF.